This TCR beta chain emerged from a study of blood T cells in healthy people across ages. Study context: Through template switching, about one barcoded beta molecule was captured per two T cells, as measured in model experiments.

The use of a sample-barcoded 5' primer and a J-beta primer mix characterized a second PCR of 7 to 11 cycles. TCRdb re-derived calls from the 5' RACE reads in MiXCR, one entry per CDR3 protein. The sample shows some 1.6 million distinct CDR3 sequences, approximately 32% of them seen only once. Overall study results and limits: Changes seen in expanded clonotypes were possibly confounded by donor CMV status left unknown. PBMCs went unsorted, and a conclusive naive versus antigen-experienced comparison was therefore prevented.

About this clonotype itself: Its cognate antigen is unknown.

The germline V gene encodes CDR1 SGHAT and CDR2 FQNNGV. The CDR3 totals 13 residues. V was pared by 5 bases and J by 5 bases, with 11 bases between. The sequencing input was blood. The gene calls are TRBV11-2 and TRBJ2-3; TRBD1 might be the D (6 bases). This clonotype originated in a woman aged 30 to 39 in good health. The chain's CDR3 is CASSPGTKDTQYF. The CDR3 bases are TGTGCCAGCAGCCCCGGGACAAAAGATACGCAGTATTTT.